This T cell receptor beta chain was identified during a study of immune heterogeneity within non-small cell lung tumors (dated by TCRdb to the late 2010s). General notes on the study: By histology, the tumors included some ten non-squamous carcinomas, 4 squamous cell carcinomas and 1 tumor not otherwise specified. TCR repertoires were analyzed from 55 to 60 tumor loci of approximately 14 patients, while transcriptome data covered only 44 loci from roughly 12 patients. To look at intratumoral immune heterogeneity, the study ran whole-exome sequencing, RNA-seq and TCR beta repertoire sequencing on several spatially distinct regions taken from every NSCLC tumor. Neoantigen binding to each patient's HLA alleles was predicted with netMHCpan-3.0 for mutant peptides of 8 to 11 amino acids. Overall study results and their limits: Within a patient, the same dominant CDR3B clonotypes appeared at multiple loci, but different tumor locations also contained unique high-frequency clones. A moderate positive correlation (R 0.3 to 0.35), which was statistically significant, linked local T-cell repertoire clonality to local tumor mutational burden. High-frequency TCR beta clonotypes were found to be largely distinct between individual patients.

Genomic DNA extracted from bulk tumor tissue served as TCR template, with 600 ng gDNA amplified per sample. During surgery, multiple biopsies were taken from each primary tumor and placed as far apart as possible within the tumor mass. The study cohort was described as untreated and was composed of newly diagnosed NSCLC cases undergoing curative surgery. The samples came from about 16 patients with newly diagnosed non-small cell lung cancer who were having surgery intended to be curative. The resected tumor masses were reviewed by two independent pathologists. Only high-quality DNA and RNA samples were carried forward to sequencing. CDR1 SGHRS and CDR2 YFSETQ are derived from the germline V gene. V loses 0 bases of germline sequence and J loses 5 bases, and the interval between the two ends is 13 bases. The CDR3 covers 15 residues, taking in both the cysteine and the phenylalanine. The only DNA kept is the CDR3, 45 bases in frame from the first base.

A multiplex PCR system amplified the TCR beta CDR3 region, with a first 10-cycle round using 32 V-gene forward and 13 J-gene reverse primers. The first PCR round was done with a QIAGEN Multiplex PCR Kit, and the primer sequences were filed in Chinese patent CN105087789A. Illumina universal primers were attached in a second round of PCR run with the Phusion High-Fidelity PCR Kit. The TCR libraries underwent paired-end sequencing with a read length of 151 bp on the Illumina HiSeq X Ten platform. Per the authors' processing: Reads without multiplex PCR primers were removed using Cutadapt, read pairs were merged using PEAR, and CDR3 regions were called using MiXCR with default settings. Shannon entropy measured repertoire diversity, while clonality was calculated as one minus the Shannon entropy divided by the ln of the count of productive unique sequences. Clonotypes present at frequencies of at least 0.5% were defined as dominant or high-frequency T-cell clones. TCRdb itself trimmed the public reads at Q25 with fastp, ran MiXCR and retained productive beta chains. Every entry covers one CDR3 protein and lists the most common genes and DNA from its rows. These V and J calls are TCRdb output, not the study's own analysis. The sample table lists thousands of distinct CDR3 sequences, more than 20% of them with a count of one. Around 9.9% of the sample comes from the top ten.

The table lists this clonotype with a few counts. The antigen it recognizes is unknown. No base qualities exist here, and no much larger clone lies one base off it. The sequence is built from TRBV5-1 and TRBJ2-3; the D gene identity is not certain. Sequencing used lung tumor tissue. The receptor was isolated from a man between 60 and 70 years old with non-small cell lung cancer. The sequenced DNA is TGCGCCAGCAGCTTGGTCGGTATAAGGGTAGATACGCAGTATTTT. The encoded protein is CASSLVGIRVDTQYF.